The present TCR beta chain was sequenced within a study of T-cell reconstitution after alpha-beta-depleted transplantation in children. Preparation of the TCRbeta library involved a method that used unique molecular identifiers. TCRdb re-called the PCR reads through MiXCR, storing one row per CDR3 protein. The sample has roughly 200,000 distinct CDR3 sequences, around 9.2% seen once. The study, taken as a whole, reports: Diversity and T-cell counts at one year after transplant derived mostly from new T cells. Some patients' high day-60 TCRbeta diversity was attributed to recipient cells surviving conditioning. Where alpha-beta T cells came from about two months after transplant was reportedly several hundred expanded graft clones.

About this clonotype itself: As yet, its antigen is unknown.

Trimming took 2 bases from V and 8 from J, leaving 13 bases between them. In germline, CDR1 is SGHKS, CDR2 YYEKEE (reference sequence). CDR3 length: 13 amino acids. V and J are TRBV5-5 and TRBJ1-1; no reliable D call. The source of this sequence is a male patient aged 2-10 years who had a stem cell transplant for acute myeloid leukemia, so the T cells may come from the graft donor. The sequenced sample was PBMCs, mostly from graft donor cells, obtained 360 days after TCRalphabeta/CD19-depleted stem cell transplant. The CDR3 is CASSFGRSKEAFF. The CDR3 DNA follows: TGTGCCAGCAGCTTCGGTAGGTCGAAGGAAGCTTTCTTT. The full variable domain, its missing parts supplied by reference TRBV5-5 and TRBJ1-1, is DAGVTQSPTHLIKTRGQQVTLRCSPISGHKSVSWYQQVLGQGPQFIFQYYEKEERGRGNFPDRFSARQFPNYSSELNVNALLLGDSALYLCASSFGRSKEAFFGQGTRLTVV.